This T cell receptor beta chain emerged from a study of blood T cells in healthy people across ages. It was with a sample-barcoded 5' primer and a J-beta primer mix that a second PCR of about 6 to 11 cycles was run. TCRdb ran MiXCR on the 5' RACE reads and lists one entry per CDR3 protein. The sample holds over 1,500,000 distinct CDR3 sequences; about 39% are singletons and the top ten take 23%. The length of the CDR3 is 15 residues. CDR1 is ENHRY and CDR2 is SYGVKD in the germline V gene. As regards this clonotype: One end of the junction fails to match germline, which may point to a read error.

It was around 10 milliliters of peripheral blood that were drawn from each donor. The sequenced sample was blood. This chain joins TRBV10-3 and TRBJ2-1, with D possibly matching TRBD1 (5 bases). The source is a human donor in good health. The CDR3 DNA follows: TGTGCCGTCAGTGAGTCACGACAGTCCTACAATGAGCAGTTCTTC. The encoded protein is CAVSESRQSYNEQFF.